This T cell receptor beta chain originates from a study of regulatory T cells in long-lasting Graves disease. Study outcomes and limitations: Persistent disease exhibited a predilection for TRBV28, TRBJ1-2 and TRBJ2-5. Comparison showed that persistent patients shared more public clonotypes (over 2,500) than new patients (roughly 1,000).

The authors built TCR beta libraries using iRepertoire HTBI primers and Arm-PCR of CDR3 regions. TCRdb re-derived calls from the multiplex PCR reads in MiXCR, one entry per CDR3 protein. Of about 530,000 distinct CDR3 sequences in the sample, roughly 15% were seen once. Per germline, CDR1 SEHNR and CDR2 FQNEAQ (reference sequence). V lost 4 bases and J lost 6, with 15 bases in between. The length of the CDR3 is 14 residues. Of note for this clonotype: Its antigen is undetermined. A much larger clone sits a single nucleotide away, making a read error possible.

Time point indicated: newly diagnosed GD, antithyroid drugs for less than 3 months. The authors made the TCR library using RNA they extracted from PBMCs. These same records also appear under a second study, on T cells in Graves' hyperthyroidism and ophthalmopathy. That source adds: No progression to ophthalmopathy during 18 months of follow-up defined stable disease. With a median lead of approximately six months before onset, the model predicted ophthalmopathy.

The receptor's source is a woman between 40 and 65 years old with Graves disease. The genes are TRBV7-9 and TRBJ1-1, with D perhaps TRBD1 (6 bases). The source was peripheral blood mononuclear cells (PBMCs), collected at new diagnosis, from a patient treated with antithyroid drugs. CDR3 sequence (DNA): TGTGCCAGCAGCTCCAGGGGCCCGAGGGCTGAAGCTTTCTTT. Protein sequence: CASSSRGPRAEAFF.